Here is one T cell receptor (beta chain) with its context. This entry comes from a study of T cell responses to AZD1222 COVID-19 vaccine. The analysis combined second doses at about 4 or about 12 weeks. Libraries were prepared by immunoSEQ multiplex PCR; TCRdb keeps only in-frame clonotypes and omits some of them. This table holds 110,000 to 150,000 clones, 92% found once. This CDR3 is built from 17 residues. Losses at the gene ends were 1 base for V and 2 bases for J; bases not matched to a gene: 7. Germline lookup yields CDR1 LGHDT and CDR2 YNNKEL (reference sequence). Sequencing was performed on peripheral blood, taken 28 days after the second AZD1222 dose. The chain employs TRBV3-1 (or the pseudogene TRBV3-2) and TRBJ2-3, with 9 nucleotides matching TRBD2. This receptor was obtained from an adult who received the AZD1222 COVID-19 vaccine. The CDR3 nucleotides read TGTGCCAGCAGCCAAGGGGGCCGGACTAGCGCCACAGATACGCAGTATTTT. The encoded protein is CASSQGGRTSATDTQYF.